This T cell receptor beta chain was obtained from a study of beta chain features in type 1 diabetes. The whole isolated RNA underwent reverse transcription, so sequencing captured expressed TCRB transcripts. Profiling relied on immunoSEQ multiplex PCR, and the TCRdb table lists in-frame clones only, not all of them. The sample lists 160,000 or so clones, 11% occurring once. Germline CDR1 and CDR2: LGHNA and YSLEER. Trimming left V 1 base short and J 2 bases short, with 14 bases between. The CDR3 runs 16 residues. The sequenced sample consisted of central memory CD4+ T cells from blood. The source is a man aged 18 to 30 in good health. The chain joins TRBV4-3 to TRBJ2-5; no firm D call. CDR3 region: CASSQVGTSQQETQYF. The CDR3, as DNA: TGCGCCAGCAGCCAAGTTGGTACGTCACAGCAAGAGACCCAGTACTTC.